The T cell receptor (beta chain) under discussion was sequenced for a study of blood T cells in healthy people across ages. Broader study findings: PBMCs were not sorted, which prevented a conclusive comparison of naive versus antigen-experienced cells.

This clonotype was recorded a few times. Antigen specificity is unknown. The second PCR ran roughly 7 to 12 cycles with a sample-barcoded 5' primer and J-beta primers. TCRdb reprocessed the 5' RACE reads via MiXCR and lists one record per CDR3 protein. The sample holds roughly 700,000 distinct CDR3 sequences, around 45% seen once. The CDR3 extends over 14 amino acids. Trimming shortened V by 0 bases and J by 6 bases, and 13 bases separated the two germline ends. The germline V gene has CDR1 SGDLS and CDR2 YYNGEE. The TCR sequence derives from a woman aged 55-69 years in good health. The rearrangement uses TRBV9 and TRBJ2-7; D not certain. Sequences were obtained from blood. The CDR3 bases are TGTGCCAGCAGCGTAGAGTCCCAATTGGGCGAGCAGTACTTC. It yields the protein CASSVESQLGEQYF.